The clone carrying this T cell receptor beta chain was detected only a few times. Libraries were prepared by immunoSEQ multiplex PCR; TCRdb keeps only in-frame clonotypes and omits some of them. The sample lists around 54,000 clones, about 90% seen once, with 0.61% in the top ten. Trimming shortened V by 7 bases and J by 6 bases, and 7 bases separated the two germline ends. CDR1 and CDR2 (germline): MNHNS, SASEGT. The CDR3 runs to 11 residues. The data were taken from a study of T cell changes during pregnancy in multiple sclerosis. This clonotype was obtained from a female donor in good health, enrolled as a control in a pregnancy study. The material sequenced was CD4+ T cells from peripheral blood mononuclear cells, taken after pregnancy. J is TRBJ2-1 and V is TRBV6-1; the D is unclear. CDR3 DNA: TGTGCCAGCACTAACCTCAATGAGCAGTTCTTC. It translates to CASTNLNEQFF.